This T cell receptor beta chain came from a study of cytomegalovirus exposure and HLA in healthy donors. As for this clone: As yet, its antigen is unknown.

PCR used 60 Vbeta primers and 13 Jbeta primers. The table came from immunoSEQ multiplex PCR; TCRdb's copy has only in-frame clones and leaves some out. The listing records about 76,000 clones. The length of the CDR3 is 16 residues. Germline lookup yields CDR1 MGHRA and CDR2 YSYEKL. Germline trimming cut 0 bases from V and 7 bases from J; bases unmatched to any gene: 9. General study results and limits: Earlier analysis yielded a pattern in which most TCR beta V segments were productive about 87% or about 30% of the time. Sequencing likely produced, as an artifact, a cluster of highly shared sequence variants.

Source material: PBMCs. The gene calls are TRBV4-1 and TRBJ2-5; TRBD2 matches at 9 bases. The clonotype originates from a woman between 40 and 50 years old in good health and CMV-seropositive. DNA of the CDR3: TGCGCCAGCAGCCAAGAGACGGGCGGGGGGGCCGGGACCCAGTACTTC. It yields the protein CASSQETGGGAGTQYF.